This passage covers 29 T cell receptor beta chains from one sample sequenced in a study of T cell responses to AZD1222 COVID-19 vaccine. Profiling relied on immunoSEQ multiplex PCR, and the TCRdb table lists in-frame clones only, not all of them. This sample has 100,000 to 130,000 clones, with approximately 89% found just once. The sequencing used peripheral blood, collected on day 0 of MenACWY control vaccination. The source is an adult in good health.

Remarks on this clone: The identical CDR3 is also encoded by other nucleotide sequences in the sample. The genes are TRBV27 and TRBJ1-3, with D unresolved. This CDR3 comprises 14 residues. Deletions cut 4 bases from V and 0 bases from J, with 7 bases between. The germline CDR1 and CDR2 sequences are MNHEY and SMNVEV (reference sequence). The CDR3 coding sequence is TGTGCCAGCAGTTCCGGGAACTCTGGAAACACCATATATTTT. Protein product: CASSSGNSGNTIYF.

The V and J genes are TRBV6-4 and TRBJ2-1; 8 bases match TRBD2. The J segment lost 2 bases and the V segment lost 2 bases, leaving 2 bases of the junction unmatched. This CDR3 spans 15 amino acids. Germline assignment: CDR1 MRHNA and CDR2 SNTAGT. For the CDR3, the DNA is TGTGCCAGCAGTGACAGCGGGGGCGCCTACAATGAGCAGTTCTTC. Its translation: CASSDSGGAYNEQFF.

This chain links TRBV19 with TRBJ2-7, with D uncertain. The CDR3 contains 11 residues. V lost 6 bases and J lost 3, with 6 bases in between. The germline V gene encodes CDR1 LNHDA and CDR2 SQIVND (reference sequence). DNA of the CDR3: TGTGCCAGTAGCAGTAACTACGAGCAGTACTTC. This sequence encodes CASSSNYEQYF.

V usage is TRBV11-2 and J usage is TRBJ1-1, with a tentative D call TRBD1 (5 bases). Germline V gene sequence: CDR1 SGHAT, CDR2 FQNNGV. Trimming removed 2 bases at V and 0 bases at J, with 7 bases between. CDR3 length: 14 residues. The CDR3 DNA follows: TGTGCCAGCAGCTTATGGGGGGTGAACACTGAAGCTTTCTTT. It is translated as CASSLWGVNTEAFF.

J is TRBJ2-1 and V is TRBV6-5; 9 bases match TRBD2. Germline V gives CDR1 MNHEY, CDR2 SVGAGI. V shed 4 bases, J shed 3 bases, and the junction held 7 bases outside the gene matches. The CDR3 consists of 16 residues. CDR3 coding DNA: TGTGCCAGCAGTTCACCGCGGGGGGGTGACTACAATGAGCAGTTCTTC. Translation gives CASSSPRGGDYNEQFF.

This clone has only one observation. This chain connects TRBV5-1 to TRBJ2-7, with 8 bases lining up with TRBD1. Germline V gives CDR1 SGHRS, CDR2 YFSETQ. J lost 2 bases, V lost 2 bases, and 3 bases had no gene match. The CDR3 totals 14 residues. CDR3 coding DNA: TGCGCCAGCAGCTTAACAGGGGGTACCTACGAGCAGTACTTC. It codes for CASSLTGGTYEQYF.

J is TRBJ2-2 and V is TRBV7-8; either TRBD1 or TRBD2 may fit D (5 bases each). The CDR3 is 14 residues long. V dropped 3 bases and J dropped 4 bases, with 9 bases sitting between them. Germline V CDR1 and CDR2: SGHVS, FQNEAQ. The CDR3 reads CASSLERGTGELFF. In DNA, the CDR3 is TGTGCCAGCAGCTTGGAGAGGGGCACCGGGGAGCTGTTTTTT.

V and J are TRBV7-2 and TRBJ2-7, with 8 bases identical to TRBD2. The CDR3 sequence is 15 residues long. Germline V gene lookup returns CDR1 SGHTA and CDR2 FQGNSA. V was pared by 1 base and J by 0 bases, with 2 bases of the junction left unmatched. The CDR3 loop reads CASSLVLADSYEQYF. DNA for the CDR3: TGTGCCAGCAGCTTAGTACTAGCGGACTCCTACGAGCAGTACTTC.

The chain combines TRBV5-5 with TRBJ1-5; D gene uncertain. The CDR3 contains 14 residues. Deletions cut 3 bases from V and 1 base from J, with 8 bases between. CDR1 SGHKS and CDR2 YYEKEE come from the germline V gene (reference sequence). CDR3 sequence reads: CASSSAGSNQPQHF. The CDR3 DNA is TGTGCCAGCAGCTCGGCAGGCAGCAATCAGCCCCAGCATTTT.

This clone has only a few counts. This chain joins TRBV5-4 and TRBJ2-4; 8 positions agree with TRBD2. CDR3 size: 17 residues. Germline V CDR1 and CDR2: SGHNT, YYREEE (reference sequence). V lost 4 bases and J lost 0; bases outside the gene matches: 9. The CDR3 DNA sequence: TGTGCCAGCAGCCCGGGAGGGACTACCCTAGCCAAAAACATTCAGTACTTC. As protein: CASSPGGTTLAKNIQYF.

The chain uses TRBV5-1 and TRBJ2-7; 10 bases align to TRBD2. The CDR3 is made up of 15 amino acids. The J segment lost 4 bases and the V segment lost 2 bases, leaving 6 bases of the junction unmatched. Per germline, CDR1 SGHRS and CDR2 YFSETQ. The CDR3 DNA sequence: TGCGCCAGCAGCTTACTAGCGGGGCTCGTTTACGAGCAGTACTTC. Its translation: CASSLLAGLVYEQYF.

The genes are TRBV28 and TRBJ1-5; D remains ambiguous. V was cut by 7 bases and J by 5 bases, with 15 bases left in between. The CDR3 has 14 amino acids. Germline CDR1 and CDR2: MDHEN and SYDVKM. The CDR3 coding sequence is TGTGCCAGCACCTCCCCTGAATTACATCAGCCCCAGCATTTT. Its protein is CASTSPELHQPQHF.

The chain recombines TRBV10-1 with TRBJ2-7; 8 nucleotides line up with TRBD1. The ends lost 4 bases at V and 3 bases at J; junction bases unmatched: 2. From germline, CDR1 is WNHNN and CDR2 SYGVQD (reference sequence). There are 13 residues in the CDR3. CDR3 region: CASSGTGIYEQYF. CDR3 DNA: TGCGCCAGCAGTGGGACAGGGATCTACGAGCAGTACTTC.

The V and J genes are TRBV6-5 and TRBJ2-7; D perhaps matches TRBD1 (7 bases). CDR1 is MNHEY, CDR2 SVGAGI, per germline. Trimming cost V 0 bases and J 2 bases, with 14 bases left between them. The CDR3 is made up of 16 amino acids. The CDR3 loop is CASSYSRAGGTYEQYF. The CDR3 bases are TGTGCCAGCAGTTACTCGAGGGCAGGGGGGACCTACGAGCAGTACTTC.

This clone showed up just once. The junction and the germline gene differ at one end; a read error may be behind it. The chain combines TRBV7-7 with TRBJ2-2; a weak D match, TRBD1 (5 bases). Germline V gene sequence: CDR1 SSHAT, CDR2 FNYEAQ (reference sequence). The CDR3 spans 18 residues. The CDR3 loop reads CASSLRLPGQRNTGELFF. CDR3 nucleotide sequence: TGTGCTAGCAGCTTACGGCTTCCAGGACAACGAAACACCGGGGAGCTGTTTTTT.

V usage is TRBV7-9 and J usage is TRBJ1-1; TRBD1 matches at 9 bases. V gave up 0 bases and J gave up 10 bases; unmatched junction bases: 9. The CDR3 sequence is 15 residues long. From germline, CDR1 is SEHNR and CDR2 FQNEAQ (reference sequence). CDR3 protein: CASSLAGGQGVGAFF. Written as DNA, the CDR3 is TGTGCCAGCAGCTTAGCGGGGGGACAGGGAGTGGGAGCTTTCTTT.

The gene calls are TRBV12-5 and TRBJ2-3, with D perhaps matching TRBD2 (5 bases). Germline V lookup: CDR1 LGHNT, CDR2 FRNRAP. V gave up 1 base and J gave up 0 bases, with 11 bases separating them. The CDR3 sequence is 16 residues long. The CDR3, as DNA: TGTGCTAGTGGTTTGGGACTACATTTAAGCACAGATACGCAGTATTTT. Amino acids: CASGLGLHLSTDTQYF.

CDR3 sequence reads: CASSSRSGWGSIRETQYF. CDR3 DNA sequence: TGTGCCAGCAGCTCCCGTTCTGGGTGGGGGAGCATTAGGGAGACCCAGTACTTC. The chain has TRBV3-1 (or the pseudogene TRBV3-2) and TRBJ2-5, with D perhaps being TRBD1 or TRBD2 (5 bases each). CDR1 and CDR2 (germline): LGHDT, YNNKEL (reference sequence). The CDR3 covers 18 residues. Between the trimmed V and J ends, which lost 5 bases and 5 bases, there was a span of 27 bases.

This clone was seen once. The V call is TRBV29-1, the J call TRBJ1-2; D is ambiguous. CDR1 and CDR2 (germline): SQVTM, ANQGSEA. This CDR3 is 11 amino acids long. The V gene lost 5 bases and the J gene lost 8 bases, with 12 bases spanning the gap. DNA of the CDR3: TGCAGCGTTATACTACCTGGGGGCTACACCTTC. The encoded protein is CSVILPGGYTF.

The sample holds a few counts of this clone. CDR3 nucleotide sequence: TGTGCCAGTAGTAGTCCCGGGACAGGGGACACCGGGGAGCTGTTTTTT. It codes for CASSSPGTGDTGELFF. The chain is built from TRBV19 and TRBJ2-2, with 10 positions matching TRBD1. The length of the CDR3 is 16 residues. Germline CDR1 LNHDA, CDR2 SQIVND (reference sequence). Trimming removed 4 bases from V and 3 bases from J; junction bases left unmatched: 5.

The chain employs TRBV9 and TRBJ1-6, with 7 bases aligning to TRBD1. This CDR3 has 18 amino acids. With V trimmed by 3 bases and J by 0 bases, 9 bases remained unmatched. Germline lookup yields CDR1 SGDLS and CDR2 YYNGEE. The CDR3 DNA reads as TGTGCCAGCAGCGCCGACGGGACAGTGAGCTCCTATAATTCACCCCTCCACTTT. Residues: CASSADGTVSSYNSPLHF.

This chain links TRBV27 with TRBJ2-3; TRBD1 matches 8 bases. The CDR3 length is 16 residues. Germline values: CDR1 MNHEY, CDR2 SMNVEV (reference sequence). V lost 7 bases to trimming and J lost 2 bases; unmatched junction nucleotides: 11. The CDR3 nucleotides are TGTGCCAGCACCGGTACTGGGACAGGATACACAGATACGCAGTATTTT. Protein sequence: CASTGTGTGYTDTQYF.

The chain is built from TRBV4-1 and TRBJ2-7; 9 positions match TRBD2. Germline V gene sequence: CDR1 MGHRA, CDR2 YSYEKL. With 1 base clipped from V and 0 bases from J, the junction kept 1 base outside the gene matches. CDR3 length equals 15 residues. The CDR3 sequence: CASSQGSGSSYEQYF. In DNA form, the CDR3 reads TGCGCCAGCAGCCAAGGTAGCGGGAGCTCCTACGAGCAGTACTTC.

This chain links TRBV3-1 (or the pseudogene TRBV3-2) with TRBJ1-3, with 9 bases matching TRBD1. The CDR3 extends over 16 amino acids. After removal of 2 bases from V and 7 bases from J, the junction contained 9 bases not matched to a gene. Germline CDR1 is LGHDT and CDR2 is YNNKEL (reference sequence). The CDR3 reads CASSQSPGTGPNTIYF. CDR3 DNA: TGTGCCAGCAGCCAATCTCCGGGGACAGGGCCCAACACCATATATTTT.

The V gene is TRBV6-5, the J gene TRBJ1-5, with a weak D call TRBD1 (6 bases). Trimming took 8 bases from V and 0 from J, leaving 14 bases between them. Germline V gives CDR1 MNHEY, CDR2 SVGAGI. The CDR3 length is 15 residues. The CDR3, as DNA: TGTGCCAGCGCCCAAAGGGGGGGTAGCAATCAGCCCCAGCATTTT. It yields the protein CASAQRGGSNQPQHF.

The J gene is TRBJ1-3, the V gene TRBV7-3; D perhaps matches TRBD1 (6 bases). The V gene's germline CDR1 is SGHTA and CDR2 FQGTGA. CDR3 size: 14 residues. Trimming pared 5 bases from V and 7 bases from J, leaving 15 bases between. CDR3 amino acids: CASSRRTEGNTIYF. The CDR3 DNA follows: TGTGCCAGCAGCCGGAGGACAGAGGGGAACACCATATATTTT.

The chain carries TRBV14 and TRBJ1-5; D is unclear. Germline-derived CDR1 and CDR2 are SGHDN and FVKESK. CDR3 size: 11 residues. The V and J ends lost 3 bases and 9 bases respectively, with 6 bases between them. CDR3 DNA sequence: TGTGCCAGCAGCCACGACTGGCCCCAGCATTTT. It translates to CASSHDWPQHF.

The chain employs TRBV24-1 and TRBJ1-2; tentatively, D is TRBD1 (5 bases). The CDR3 is 14 residues long. The V end was cut by 3 bases, the J end by 5 bases, with 12 bases between. Per germline, CDR1 KGHDR and CDR2 SFDVKD. CDR3 DNA sequence: TGTGCCACCAGTGATAGCCGATGGGGGTATGGCTACACCTTC. Translating it yields CATSDSRWGYGYTF.

The V call is TRBV2, the J call TRBJ2-5, with TRBD2 matching 7 bases. Germline V gene sequence: CDR1 SNHLY, CDR2 FYNNEI. There are 12 residues in the CDR3. V shed 8 bases and J 0 bases; nucleotides not matched to a gene: 0. The CDR3 is CASRGDQETQYF. The CDR3 DNA sequence: TGTGCCAGCCGGGGGGACCAAGAGACCCAGTACTTC.